The entry that follows covers one TCR beta chain sequence. In the same sample, other DNA sequences code for this CDR3. Sequencing was performed with immunoSEQ multiplex PCR; in TCRdb, only in-frame clones are kept and a portion is missing. The sample lists hundreds of thousands of clones, about 87% occurring once. These data belong to a study of blood T cell repertoires in COVID-19. J gave up 2 bases and V 2 bases, and 5 bases lay outside the gene matches. CDR1 and CDR2 (germline): MNHEY, SVGEGT. The CDR3 loop spans 17 amino acids. Material: peripheral blood. J is TRBJ2-2 and V is TRBV6-2 or TRBV6-3; 10 nucleotides agree with TRBD2. The source of this sequence is a man in his sixties or seventies with acute or convalescent COVID-19. The CDR3 region is CASSYGGLAANTGELFF. Written as DNA, the CDR3 is TGTGCCAGCAGTTACGGCGGACTAGCGGCTAACACCGGGGAGCTGTTTTTT.